Listed here are 20 T cell receptor beta chains from one sample, sequenced in a study of patients and donors after allogeneic stem cell transplantation. Each CDR3 protein gets one entry after TCRdb re-called the RT-PCR reads with MiXCR. The sample lists some 960,000 distinct CDR3 sequences, roughly 18% occurring once. Sequencing was carried out using blood, either unsorted or a sorted T cell fraction (not recorded which). Receptors originate from a human donor who was either an allogeneic HSCT recipient or a stem cell or donor lymphocyte infusion donor (not recorded which). It is not recorded whose cells these are; they may come from a transplant donor.

The chain combines TRBV29-1 with TRBJ2-3, with 7 bases aligning to TRBD2. There are 13 residues in the CDR3. The germline V gene encodes CDR1 SQVTM and CDR2 ANQGSEA. The CDR3 nucleotides read TGCTGGGGTGGGGAGGGAGTAGGAGATACGCAGTATTTT. It yields the protein CWGGEGVGDTQYF.

This clonotype occurred a few times. The chain employs TRBV20-1 and TRBJ2-2; D could derive from TRBD1 or TRBD2 (6 bases each). Germline assignment: CDR1 DFQATT and CDR2 SNEGSKA (reference sequence). The CDR3 contains 16 residues. Trimming cost V 5 bases and J 2 bases, with 18 bases left between them. The DNA of the CDR3 is TGCAGTGCTCGCCCTGCGGGACAAATAAACACCGGGGAGCTGTTTTTT. Amino acids: CSARPAGQINTGELFF.

This clonotype was counted between two and nine times. The V and J genes are TRBV7-2 and TRBJ1-2, with 7 bases identical to TRBD1. The J segment lost 3 bases and the V segment lost 4 bases, leaving 11 bases of the junction unmatched. The CDR3 extends over 16 amino acids. Germline V CDR1 and CDR2: SGHTA, FQGNSA. Here the CDR3 reads CASSSPALGGDYGYTF. As DNA, the CDR3 is TGTGCCAGCAGCTCTCCCGCCTTAGGGGGCGACTATGGCTACACCTTC.

The sample holds a few counts of this clonotype. The rearrangement joins TRBV12-3 or TRBV12-4 to TRBJ2-1, with D possibly matching TRBD2 (7 bases). CDR3 length: 16 residues. V was shortened by 6 bases and J by 7 bases, with 22 bases between the two germline ends. CDR3: CASSLGRGQIVNEQFF. The DNA of the CDR3 is TGTGCCAGCAGCCTGGGGCGGGGGCAAATAGTGAATGAGCAGTTCTTC.

This clonotype was counted at least ten times. This chain links TRBV12-3 or TRBV12-4 with TRBJ1-1, with unresolved D. Trimming removed 0 bases at V and 6 bases at J, with 20 bases between. The CDR3 is 17 residues long. In DNA form, the CDR3 reads TGTGCCAGCAGTTTAGCGCTAATTGGGCAGTCCGACGCTGAAGCTTTCTTT. It codes for CASSLALIGQSDAEAFF.

The sample holds a few counts of this clonotype. As DNA, the CDR3 is TGTGCCAGCAGCTGGGGGACACAACTCCCCTTGGAGCAGTACTTC. Protein sequence: CASSWGTQLPLEQYF. The V and J genes are TRBV7-9 and TRBJ2-7; possible D gene TRBD1, 6 bases. In germline, CDR1 is SEHNR, CDR2 FQNEAQ (reference sequence). V dropped 4 bases and J dropped 7 bases, with 20 bases sitting between them. CDR3 size: 15 residues.

This clonotype was seen only a few times. The gene calls are TRBV7-3 and TRBJ2-7; the D gene is possibly TRBD1 (6 bases). Germline values: CDR1 SGHTA, CDR2 FQGTGA. V was clipped by 0 bases and J by 5 bases, with 8 bases between them. The CDR3 runs to 13 residues. The CDR3 sequence is CASSLTRDNEQYF. The CDR3 nucleotides read TGTGCCAGCAGCTTAACTAGGGACAACGAGCAGTACTTC. The full variable domain, completed using reference TRBV7-3 and TRBJ2-7, is GAGVSQTPSNKVTEKGKYVELRCDPISGHTALYWYRQSLGQGPEFLIYFQGTGAADDSGLPNDRFFAVRPEGSVSTLKIQRTERGDSAVYLCASSLTRDNEQYFGPGTRLTVT.

This chain uses TRBV5-1 with TRBJ2-7, with D maybe TRBD2 (6 bases). The CDR3 is 16 residues long. Germline-derived CDR1 and CDR2 are SGHRS and YFSETQ. Trimming shortened V by 1 base and J by 3 bases, and 17 bases separated the two germline ends. Here the CDR3 reads CASSLRSGGGFYEQYF. The CDR3 DNA follows: TGCGCCAGCAGCTTGCGGTCCGGGGGAGGATTCTACGAGCAGTACTTC. The variable domain in full, completed from reference TRBV5-1 and TRBJ2-7, reads KAGVTQTPRYLIKTRGQQVTLSCSPISGHRSVSWYQQTPGQGLQFLFEYFSETQRNKGNFPGRFSGRQFSNSRSEMNVSTLELGDSALYLCASSLRSGGGFYEQYFGPGTRLTVT.

J is TRBJ2-1 and V is TRBV20-1; TRBD2 agrees at 10 bases. This CDR3 is built from 16 residues. The V gene end was trimmed by 1 base and the J gene end by 7 bases; junction bases not matched to a gene: 10. Germline V lookup: CDR1 DFQATT, CDR2 SNEGSKA (reference sequence). The CDR3 sequence: CSARGGGLASLNEQFF. Written as DNA, the CDR3 is TGCAGTGCTAGAGGAGGGGGACTAGCGTCCCTTAATGAGCAGTTCTTC.

This sequence joins TRBV6-1 and TRBJ2-3; possibly TRBD1 for D (6 bases). The CDR3 extends over 15 amino acids. V gave up 5 bases and J gave up 2 bases, with 14 bases separating them. CDR1 is MNHNS, CDR2 SASEGT, per germline. The CDR3 here is CASSQMGALTDTQYF. In DNA, the CDR3 is TGTGCCAGCAGTCAGATGGGGGCCCTCACAGATACGCAGTATTTT.

The rearrangement uses TRBV20-1 and TRBJ1-2; D perhaps matches TRBD1 (5 bases). The CDR3 sequence is 13 residues long. Looked up from germline, CDR1 is DFQATT and CDR2 is SNEGSKA (reference sequence). V was shortened by 4 bases and J by 4 bases, with 13 bases between the two germline ends. CDR3 region: CSATKGGTYGYTF. The DNA of the CDR3 is TGCAGTGCTACCAAAGGAGGGACCTATGGCTACACCTTC.

The J gene is TRBJ2-2, the V gene TRBV12-3 or TRBV12-4, with 9 nucleotides matching TRBD1. The CDR3 consists of 17 residues. V trimming: 7 bases; J trimming: 7 bases; junction bases outside the gene matches: 16. For the CDR3, the DNA is TGTGCCAGCATATACCGGGACAGGGCATCGATCGGCGGGGAGCTGTTTTTT. Residues: CASIYRDRASIGGELFF.

The chain is built from TRBV15 and TRBJ2-7; maybe TRBD2 (5 bases). Trimming shortened V by 8 bases and J by 0 bases, and 14 bases separated the two germline ends. Germline loops: CDR1 LNHNV, CDR2 YYDKDF (reference sequence). The CDR3 spans 14 residues. The CDR3 loop is CATANSGNSYEQYF. In DNA, the CDR3 is TGTGCCACCGCTAATTCCGGGAACTCCTACGAGCAGTACTTC.

V is TRBV9 and J is TRBJ2-1; weak D call: TRBD2 (7 bases). Trimming removed 4 bases at V and 5 bases at J, with 16 bases between. This CDR3 spans 15 amino acids. Germline V gene lookup returns CDR1 SGDLS and CDR2 YYNGEE. The chain's CDR3 is CASSFRGGPNNEQFF. The CDR3 DNA sequence: TGTGCCAGCAGCTTTAGGGGGGGACCTAACAATGAGCAGTTCTTC.

This clonotype was recorded a few times. The V gene is TRBV5-1, the J gene TRBJ1-5; the D is unclear. CDR1 and CDR2 from the germline V gene are SGHRS and YFSETQ. Trimming cost V 5 bases and J 4 bases, with 13 bases left between them. The length of the CDR3 is 14 residues. CDR3 residues: CASRSRPFNQPQHF. CDR3 sequence (DNA): TGCGCCAGCAGGTCGAGGCCCTTTAATCAGCCCCAGCATTTT.

In this sample, this clonotype turned up a few times. The V and J genes are TRBV4-1 and TRBJ2-7; no clear D. Germline lookup yields CDR1 MGHRA and CDR2 YSYEKL. This CDR3 has 14 residues. V shed 3 bases and J shed 0 bases, with 9 bases lying between them. This chain's CDR3 is CASSHLLISYEQYF. The CDR3 DNA sequence: TGCGCCAGCAGCCACCTCTTAATCTCCTACGAGCAGTACTTC.

This clonotype was seen more than once but under ten times. The chain employs TRBV5-1 and TRBJ1-1, with 7 bases matching TRBD1. Unmatched junction bases numbered 8, after V lost 4 bases and J lost 5 bases. The CDR3 is made up of 14 amino acids. Germline lookup yields CDR1 SGHRS and CDR2 YFSETQ. The CDR3 DNA follows: TGCGCCAGCAGCCGGACAGGCTTGGGGACTGAAGCTTTCTTT. Translating gives CASSRTGLGTEAFF.

The genes are TRBV20-1 and TRBJ2-7; TRBD2 aligns across 10 bases. The CDR3 consists of 15 residues. Per the germline V gene, CDR1 is DFQATT and CDR2 is SNEGSKA (reference sequence). The junction had 2 bases not matched to a gene; V was cut back by 0 bases and J by 0 bases. DNA of the CDR3: TGCAGTGCTAGAGAGGCTAGCGGGAGCTCCTACGAGCAGTACTTC. This gives the protein CSAREASGSSYEQYF.

This clonotype came up a few times. The rearrangement links TRBV5-1 to TRBJ1-3; D may be TRBD1 (5 bases). In germline, CDR1 is SGHRS, CDR2 YFSETQ. The CDR3 covers 16 residues. Trimming pared 4 bases from V and 0 bases from J, leaving 14 bases between. CDR3: CASSRGTGSSGNTIYF. DNA of the CDR3: TGCGCCAGCAGCAGAGGGACGGGGAGCTCTGGAAACACCATATATTTT.

V gene TRBV5-1 combines with J gene TRBJ1-2; no clear D gene. Deletions cut 1 base from V and 3 bases from J, with 10 bases between. CDR1 and CDR2 from the germline V gene are SGHRS and YFSETQ. The CDR3 is 14 residues long. CDR3 in amino acids: CASSLRWGDYGYTF. The CDR3 DNA reads as TGCGCCAGCAGCTTGCGGTGGGGAGACTATGGCTACACCTTC.